The 26 T cell receptor beta chains reported below all come from one sample, sequenced in a study of blood T cells in healthy people across ages. Using a J-beta primer mix together with a sample-barcoded 5' primer, a second PCR was run for about 6 to 11 cycles. One entry per CDR3 protein results from TCRdb running MiXCR on the 5' RACE reads. Among about 900,000 distinct CDR3 sequences listed, under 80% were seen once. The sample was blood. Receptors were obtained from a man younger than 40 in good health.

The genes are TRBV18 and TRBJ2-7; D remains ambiguous. Trimming removed 0 bases at V and 0 bases at J, with 9 bases between. The CDR3 is 15 amino acids. Germline V gives CDR1 KGHSH, CDR2 LQKENI. The CDR3 here is CASSPPTARSYEQYF. The CDR3 coding sequence is TGTGCCAGCTCACCACCTACGGCACGCTCCTACGAGCAGTACTTC.

V usage is TRBV4-2 and J usage is TRBJ2-5; TRBD2 matches at 8 bases. V was clipped by 2 bases and J by 1 base; unmatched bases: 3. The CDR3 has 15 residues. The V gene's germline CDR1 is LGHNA and CDR2 YNFKEQ. The CDR3 sequence: CASSQTRGGQETQYF. DNA for the CDR3: TGTGCCAGCAGCCAAACTCGGGGGGGCCAAGAGACCCAGTACTTC.

This clonotype came up once. V and J are TRBV12-3 or TRBV12-4 and TRBJ2-5; D unclear. The CDR3 runs 15 residues. The V end lost 2 bases, the J end lost 0 bases, and 10 bases lay between the germline ends. CDR3: CASSLNVGHQETQYF. The CDR3 nucleotides are TGTGCCAGCAGTTTAAACGTGGGCCACCAAGAGACCCAGTACTTC.

The chain combines TRBV4-1 with TRBJ2-6, with D uncertain. The CDR3 contains 16 residues. Germline CDR1 is MGHRA and CDR2 is YSYEKL. Between the trimmed V and J ends, which lost 4 bases and 4 bases, there was a span of 14 bases. The CDR3 spells CASSLLDATGANVLTF. The CDR3 DNA follows: TGCGCCAGCAGCCTCCTAGACGCAACAGGGGCCAACGTCCTGACTTTC.

This chain links TRBV7-3 with TRBJ2-7; 8 nucleotides match TRBD2. V shed 2 bases and J 5 bases; nucleotides not matched to a gene: 11. Germline CDR1 is SGHTA and CDR2 is FQGTGA. CDR3 length: 16 amino acids. CDR3 DNA sequence: TGTGCCAGCAGCTTATTCGGGGGGGCCTCTAGAAACGAGCAGTACTTC. It is translated as CASSLFGGASRNEQYF.

The chain uses TRBV6-6 and TRBJ2-4; 10 bases are shared with TRBD1. This CDR3 has 14 amino acids. With V trimmed by 5 bases and J by 13 bases, 11 bases remained unmatched. Germline V CDR1 and CDR2: MNHNY, SVGAGI (reference sequence). In DNA, the CDR3 is TGTGCCAGCAGTACGGACAGGGGGTTTGGGGAGCAGTACTTC. Translation: CASSTDRGFGEQYF.

The V and J genes are TRBV25-1 and TRBJ1-1; D not resolved. The CDR3 loop spans 15 amino acids. Germline-derived CDR1 and CDR2 are MGHDK and SYGVNS. The V gene lost 4 bases and the J gene lost 4 bases, with 16 bases spanning the gap. The CDR3 DNA follows: TGTGCCAGCAGTGTTAACTCCTTCCCCAGCACTGAAGCTTTCTTT. It yields the protein CASSVNSFPSTEAFF.

A word on this clonotype: The conserved closing phenylalanine or tryptophan is absent in this CDR3, likely reflecting a read error. The V call is TRBV7-2, the J call TRBJ1-2; D might be TRBD1 (5 bases). Germline V lookup: CDR1 SGHTA, CDR2 FQGNSA. The CDR3 has 13 residues. Trimming removed 7 bases at V and 0 bases at J, with 9 bases between. The CDR3 sequence is CASTQTANYGYTL. The CDR3, as DNA: TGTGCCAGCACCCAGACAGCTAACTATGGCTACACCCTC.

In its sample, this clonotype was seen once. This chain links TRBV27 with TRBJ1-5, with D uncertain. The CDR3 has 15 residues. Trimming cost V 6 bases and J 3 bases, with 15 bases left between them. Per the germline V gene, CDR1 is MNHEY and CDR2 is SMNVEV (reference sequence). The chain's CDR3 is CASRAKTGYNQPQHF. CDR3 bases: TGTGCCAGCAGGGCGAAGACGGGGTACAATCAGCCCCAGCATTTT.

The chain employs TRBV6-2 or TRBV6-3 and TRBJ2-5; 9 nucleotides align to TRBD2. This CDR3 has 13 amino acids. Germline CDR1 MNHEY, CDR2 SVGEGT. With 7 bases clipped from V and 1 base from J, the junction kept 1 base outside the gene matches. CDR3 DNA: TGTGCCAGCACGCGGGGGGGCCAAGAGACCCAGTACTTC. It specifies CASTRGGQETQYF.

V usage is TRBV2 and J usage is TRBJ1-2; a weak D match, TRBD1 (6 bases). Looked up from germline, CDR1 is SNHLY and CDR2 is FYNNEI. Trimming pared 0 bases from V and 5 bases from J, leaving 16 bases between. CDR3 size: 16 residues. CDR3 bases: TGTGCCAGCAGTGAAGCTCGGGGGGCGCTGGGGTATGGCTACACCTTC. Protein product: CASSEARGALGYGYTF.

The sample holds many counts of this clonotype. The rearrangement uses TRBV6-2 or TRBV6-3 and TRBJ2-6, with D perhaps being TRBD1 or TRBD2 (5 bases each). The germline gives CDR1 MNHEY, CDR2 SVGEGT. V was cut by 8 bases and J by 1 base, with 21 bases left in between. This CDR3 region has 18 residues. The CDR3 sequence: CASFFPGTGISGANVLTF. Here the CDR3 DNA reads TGTGCCAGCTTCTTTCCCGGGACGGGGATTTCTGGGGCCAACGTCCTGACTTTC.

The chain uses TRBV7-9 and TRBJ2-7; D unclear. Germline CDR1 reads SEHNR; CDR2 reads FQNEAQ (reference sequence). V gave up 3 bases and J gave up 3 bases, with 9 bases separating them. This CDR3 is built from 13 residues. CDR3: CASSFERHYEQYF. The DNA for the CDR3 is TGTGCCAGCAGCTTCGAGAGACACTACGAGCAGTACTTC.

The V and J genes are TRBV6-5 and TRBJ2-3; 11 nucleotides align to TRBD2. This CDR3 region has 14 residues. The V and J ends lost 6 bases and 5 bases, in that order; junction bases with no gene match: 4. CDR1 and CDR2 from the germline V gene are MNHEY and SVGAGI. The CDR3 sequence: CASRLAGVKDTQYF. The CDR3 DNA reads TGTGCCAGCAGACTAGCGGGGGTTAAAGATACGCAGTATTTT.

The chain is built from TRBV5-6 and TRBJ2-3, with 8 bases lining up with TRBD2. Germline loops: CDR1 SGHDT, CDR2 YYEEEE. The V segment lost 3 bases and the J segment 7 bases; nucleotides outside the gene matches: 13. There are 16 residues in the CDR3. CDR3 coding DNA: TGTGCCAGCAGCTCGCCACGGGGGGGCCGTAGAAATACGCAGTATTTT. Its translation is CASSSPRGGRRNTQYF.

This clonotype has just a few counts. The chain employs TRBV29-1 and TRBJ2-7, with D possibly being TRBD1 or TRBD2 (5 bases each). Germline-derived CDR1 and CDR2 are SQVTM and ANQGSEA. This CDR3 has 13 amino acids. Trimming removed 3 bases from V and 6 bases from J, with 15 bases in between. This CDR3 is CSVDTYGGTEQYF. The CDR3 bases are TGCAGCGTTGATACTTATGGGGGAACCGAGCAGTACTTC.

The rearrangement links TRBV3-1 to TRBJ2-1; 8 bases agree with TRBD2. This CDR3 region has 16 residues. After removal of 4 bases from V and 6 bases from J, the junction contained 11 bases not matched to a gene. Germline V CDR1 and CDR2: LGHDT, YNNKEL (reference sequence). CDR3 sequence: CASSRPAGAGLNEQFF. In DNA form, the CDR3 reads TGTGCCAGCAGCCGACCAGCGGGGGCGGGACTCAATGAGCAGTTCTTC.

V is TRBV28 and J is TRBJ2-7, with 9 bases aligning to TRBD1. The CDR3 length is 15 residues. J was trimmed by 2 bases and V by 5 bases; bases with no gene match: 7. Germline V gives CDR1 MDHEN, CDR2 SYDVKM. The CDR3 DNA follows: TGTGCCAGCAGTGGACAGGGGAAGGTGACCTACGAGCAGTACTTC. This translates into CASSGQGKVTYEQYF.

J is TRBJ2-1 and V is TRBV7-3; possibly TRBD1 or TRBD2 for D (5 bases each). Per the germline V gene, CDR1 is SGHTA and CDR2 is FQGTGA. The CDR3 is 13 residues long. V was cut by 4 bases and J by 5 bases, with 9 bases left in between. For the CDR3, the DNA is TGTGCCAGCAGCTACGGGACCAACAATGAGCAGTTCTTC. The encoded protein is CASSYGTNNEQFF. The variable domain in full, completed from reference TRBV7-3 and TRBJ2-1, reads GAGVSQTPSNKVTEKGKYVELRCDPISGHTALYWYRQSLGQGPEFLIYFQGTGAADDSGLPNDRFFAVRPEGSVSTLKIQRTERGDSAVYLCASSYGTNNEQFFGPGTRLTVL.

This rearrangement joins TRBV7-3 to TRBJ2-7; D unclear. Trimming removed 4 bases from V and 3 bases from J, with 10 bases in between. The CDR3 is 13 amino acids. Germline CDR1 reads SGHTA; CDR2 reads FQGTGA. DNA for the CDR3: TGTGCCAGCAGCTCCACCCACAGCTACGAGCAGTACTTC. This translates into CASSSTHSYEQYF.

The V and J genes are TRBV4-2 and TRBJ1-6; no definite D call. Germline lookup yields CDR1 LGHNA and CDR2 YNFKEQ. This CDR3 is built from 14 residues. The V end was cut by 0 bases, the J end by 8 bases, with 8 bases between. The CDR3 region has the DNA TGTGCCAGCAGCCAAGAGGCGCGGGATTCACCCCTCCACTTT. Its translation: CASSQEARDSPLHF.

V usage is TRBV9 and J usage is TRBJ2-3; 8 nucleotides match TRBD2. CDR1 is SGDLS, CDR2 YYNGEE, per germline. With 7 bases clipped from V and 0 bases from J, the junction kept 4 bases outside the gene matches. The CDR3 has 14 amino acids. The DNA of the CDR3 is TGTGCCAGCGGAGGACTAGCCAGCACAGATACGCAGTATTTT. This codes for CASGGLASTDTQYF.

V is TRBV4-1 and J is TRBJ2-6; D gene unclear. V shed 10 bases and J shed 1 base, with 8 bases lying between them. The germline V gene encodes CDR1 MGHRA and CDR2 YSYEKL. This CDR3 spans 13 amino acids. Here the CDR3 reads CATRESGANVLTF. For the CDR3, the DNA is TGCGCCACTAGGGAATCTGGGGCCAACGTCCTGACTTTC.

The chain combines TRBV24-1 with TRBJ1-5; the D gene is possibly TRBD1 (6 bases). Germline V gene data show CDR1 as KGHDR and CDR2 as SFDVKD. Trimming removed 10 bases from V and 0 bases from J, with 18 bases in between. The CDR3 has 16 amino acids. The CDR3 sequence is CATPRKQGYSNQPQHF. The CDR3 DNA reads TGTGCCACACCGCGTAAACAGGGCTATAGCAATCAGCCCCAGCATTTT.

The chain recombines TRBV7-2 with TRBJ2-7, with D possibly matching TRBD1 (6 bases). The CDR3 extends over 14 amino acids. Trimming took off 5 bases at V and 1 base at J, with 12 bases between the two ends. The germline gives CDR1 SGHTA, CDR2 FQGNSA. The CDR3 loop reads CASSLYGQSYEQYF. As DNA, the CDR3 is TGTGCCAGCAGCCTCTATGGACAGTCCTACGAGCAGTACTTC.

Notes on this clonotype: The junction departs from the called germline gene at one end, perhaps through a read error. This chain joins TRBV20-1 and TRBJ1-1, with 7 bases matching TRBD1. Germline V gene sequence: CDR1 DFQATT, CDR2 SNEGSKA (reference sequence). There are 15 residues in the CDR3. The CDR3 sequence is CSARKTGQVYTEAFF. CDR3 bases: TGCAGTGCTAGGAAAACCGGACAGGTGTACACTGAAGCCTTCTTT.